These 7 T cell receptor beta chains share one sample of origin, sequenced in a study of glioma-infiltrating T cells. The iRepertoire nested amplicon-rescue multiplex PCR amplified TCR alpha and beta CDR3s from RNA. TCRdb passed the multiplex PCR reads through MiXCR, listing each CDR3 protein once. The sample includes around 90,000 distinct CDR3 sequences, approximately 39% of them seen just once. Sequenced material: glioma tissue, nonneoplastic brain tissue, or PBMCs (not recorded which). All receptors come from a human donor with low-grade glioma or glioblastoma, undergoing nonglioma brain surgery, or in good health (not recorded which).

Concerning this clonotype itself: The germline gene is not matched at one end of the junction; a read error may be the cause. The J gene is TRBJ2-6, the V gene TRBV18; D perhaps matches TRBD1 (5 bases). CDR3 size: 14 residues. In germline, CDR1 is KGHSH, CDR2 LQKENI. CDR3 sequence: CASSPGSGANVVTF. DNA for the CDR3: TGTGCCAGCTCACCGGGGTCTGGGGCCAACGTCGTGACTTTC.

This clonotype has just a few counts. The chain links TRBV6-1 to TRBJ2-7, with TRBD2 identical over 14 bases. The trim removed 6 bases at V and 3 bases at J, leaving 10 bases unmatched. Germline-derived CDR1 and CDR2 are MNHNS and SASEGT. This CDR3 comprises 17 residues. The CDR3 protein is CASRRLAGGPRDYEQYF. The CDR3 DNA is TGTGCCAGCAGACGACTAGCGGGAGGGCCGAGAGACTACGAGCAGTACTTC.

This clonotype was found many times. The rearrangement links TRBV11-1 to TRBJ2-1; D is undetermined. There are 14 residues in the CDR3. V lost 0 bases and J 4 bases, leaving 7 bases between the germline ends. CDR1 SGHAT and CDR2 FQDESV come from the germline V gene (reference sequence). The CDR3 region is CASSLALGYNEQFF. CDR3 bases: TGTGCCAGCAGCTTAGCTCTAGGTTACAATGAGCAGTTCTTC.

This clonotype was observed at least ten times. The chain uses TRBV18 and TRBJ1-2; D is possibly TRBD1 (6 bases). V was pared by 6 bases and J by 4 bases, with 15 bases between. This CDR3 spans 14 amino acids. CDR1 is KGHSH and CDR2 is LQKENI in the germline V gene. DNA of the CDR3: TGTGCCAGCTCCCCTATGGACAGCTTCTATGGCTACACCTTC. The encoded protein is CASSPMDSFYGYTF.

This clonotype appeared many times. Here the CDR3 reads CSATGTGGAGYQPQHF. In nucleotides, the CDR3 is TGCAGTGCCACCGGGACAGGGGGCGCCGGTTATCAGCCCCAGCATTTT. The gene calls are TRBV20-1 and TRBJ1-5; TRBD1 aligns across 12 bases. Trimming at V came to 6 bases and at J to 5 bases, leaving 11 bases not matched to a gene. Germline V gives CDR1 DFQATT, CDR2 SNEGSKA (reference sequence). The CDR3 sequence is 16 residues long.

This clonotype occurred many times. The chain employs TRBV2 and TRBJ1-5; possible D gene TRBD1, 6 bases. CDR1 and CDR2 (germline): SNHLY, FYNNEI. Trimming left V 8 bases short and J 7 bases short, with 15 bases between. This CDR3 is 13 amino acids long. This CDR3 is CASGEGGWQPQHF. The CDR3 DNA reads TGTGCCAGCGGAGAGGGGGGTTGGCAGCCCCAGCATTTT.

Comment on this clonotype: Its ends do not fully match the called genes, so a read error is possible. This chain links TRBV15 with TRBJ2-3, with 9 bases identical to TRBD2. Looked up from germline, CDR1 is LNHNV and CDR2 is YYDKDF (reference sequence). The CDR3 runs 21 residues. The CDR3, as DNA: TGTGCCACCAGCAGAGATGAAAAAGGGCGGGAGGGCCTTGCGAGCCAAGATACGCAGTGTTTT. It encodes CATSRDEKGREGLASQDTQCF.